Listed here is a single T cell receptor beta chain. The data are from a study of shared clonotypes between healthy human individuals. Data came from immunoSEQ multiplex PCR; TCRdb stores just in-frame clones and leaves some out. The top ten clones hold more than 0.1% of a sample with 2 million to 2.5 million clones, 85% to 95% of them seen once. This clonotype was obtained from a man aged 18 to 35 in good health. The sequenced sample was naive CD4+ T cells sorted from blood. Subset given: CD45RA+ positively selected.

The CDR3 reads CAITSGGASSTDTQYF. Here the CDR3 DNA reads TGTGCCATCACCAGCGGGGGGGCTTCTAGCACAGATACGCAGTATTTT. The chain recombines TRBV10-3 with TRBJ2-3; 10 nucleotides align to TRBD2. The CDR3 is 16 residues long. Germline loops: CDR1 ENHRY, CDR2 SYGVKD. Losses at the gene ends were 7 bases for V and 0 bases for J; bases not matched to a gene: 7.